What follows are 19 T cell receptor beta chains derived from one specimen sequenced in a study of blood T cell repertoires in COVID-19. Produced via immunoSEQ multiplex PCR; TCRdb's table is partial and in-frame only. Seen here are about 56,000 clones, roughly 86% observed once, and the top ten hold roughly 8%. Sequenced: peripheral blood. These receptors originate from a woman older than 75 with acute or convalescent COVID-19.

The J gene is TRBJ1-3, the V gene TRBV7-2, with D maybe TRBD1 (6 bases). The V and J ends lost 5 bases and 0 bases respectively, with 14 bases between them. Germline-derived CDR1 and CDR2 are SGHTA and FQGNSA. The CDR3 spans 16 residues. For the CDR3, the DNA is TGTGCCAGCAGCACGACCGGGACATTCTCTGGAAACACCATATATTTT. This gives the protein CASSTTGTFSGNTIYF. Drawing the rest from reference TRBV7-2 and TRBJ1-3, the complete variable domain is GAGVSQSPSNKVTEKGKDVELRCDPISGHTALYWYRQSLGQGLEFLIYFQGNSAPDKSGLPSDRFSAERTGGSVSTLTIQRTQQEDSAVYLCASSTTGTFSGNTIYFGEGSWLTVV.

The chain links TRBV5-1 to TRBJ1-2, with D perhaps matching TRBD1 (5 bases). The germline V gene has CDR1 SGHRS and CDR2 YFSETQ. With 3 bases removed from V and 5 bases from J, the gap between germline ends came to 8 bases. The CDR3 length is 12 residues. Here the CDR3 reads CASSSQGYGYTF. The CDR3 coding sequence is TGCGCCAGCAGCTCCCAGGGTTATGGCTACACCTTC.

The chain joins TRBV30 to TRBJ2-2; D unresolved. The CDR3 runs to 12 residues. From germline, CDR1 is GTSNPN and CDR2 SVGIG (reference sequence). The ends were cut back, 2 bases at V and 2 bases at J, with 3 bases in the middle. Written as DNA, the CDR3 is TGTGCCTGGAGTCAAAACACCGGGGAGCTGTTTTTT. This encodes CAWSQNTGELFF.

V is TRBV14 and J is TRBJ2-1; tentatively, D is TRBD1 (6 bases). The CDR3 is made up of 14 amino acids. Deletions cut 4 bases from V and 6 bases from J, with 13 bases between. Per the germline V gene, CDR1 is SGHDN and CDR2 is FVKESK. This CDR3 is CASSPSRGFNEQFF. For the CDR3, the DNA is TGTGCCAGCAGCCCGAGCAGGGGATTCAATGAGCAGTTCTTC.

V and J are TRBV5-4 and TRBJ2-1; D is possibly TRBD1 (6 bases). Germline loops: CDR1 SGHNT, CDR2 YYREEE (reference sequence). The CDR3 loop spans 17 amino acids. The ends were cut back, 0 bases at V and 2 bases at J, with 15 bases in the middle. The CDR3 spells CASSLGGQARTYNEQFF. In nucleotides, the CDR3 is TGTGCCAGCAGCTTGGGGGGGCAGGCCCGGACCTACAATGAGCAGTTCTTC.

V gene TRBV18 combines with J gene TRBJ2-1; TRBD2 agrees at 7 bases. J gave up 6 bases and V 6 bases, and 5 bases lay outside the gene matches. CDR1 and CDR2 (germline): KGHSH, LQKENI. The CDR3 is made up of 13 amino acids. The CDR3 loop is CASSIWGGNEQFF. The CDR3 coding sequence is TGTGCCAGCTCCATCTGGGGGGGCAATGAGCAGTTCTTC.

A single count supports this clone. The V gene is TRBV15, the J gene TRBJ2-3; D remains unclear. V lost 0 bases to trimming and J lost 4 bases, with 5 bases between them. Germline CDR1 and CDR2: LNHNV and YYDKDF (reference sequence). The CDR3 contains 13 residues. This CDR3 is CATSRDSADTQYF. CDR3 bases: TGTGCCACCAGCAGAGATTCGGCAGATACGCAGTATTTT. The entire variable domain, with the rest obtained from reference TRBV15 and TRBJ2-3, is as follows: DAMVIQNPRYQVTQFGKPVTLSCSQTLNHNVMYWYQQKSSQAPKLLFHYYDKDFNNEADTPDNFQSRRPNTSFCFLDIRSPGLGDTAMYLCATSRDSADTQYFGPGTRLTVL.

J is TRBJ2-7 and V is TRBV6-2 or TRBV6-3; tentative D call: TRBD1 (6 bases). V lost 6 bases and J lost 2, with 8 bases in between. Germline CDR1 reads MNHEY; CDR2 reads SVGEGT. The CDR3 is 12 residues long. In nucleotides, the CDR3 is TGTGCCAGCAGCGACAGGCCCTACGAGCAGTACTTC. This codes for CASSDRPYEQYF.

This chain joins TRBV2 and TRBJ1-6; tentative D call: TRBD1 (5 bases). V was shortened by 7 bases and J by 2 bases, with 15 bases between the two germline ends. The CDR3 contains 16 residues. In germline, CDR1 is SNHLY, CDR2 FYNNEI. The CDR3 protein is CASTEPGLPYNSPLHF. The CDR3 nucleotides are TGTGCCAGCACCGAGCCAGGGCTACCCTATAATTCACCCCTCCACTTT.

This chain uses TRBV3-1 (or the pseudogene TRBV3-2) with TRBJ1-2, with 7 bases lining up with TRBD1. CDR1 is LGHDT, CDR2 YNNKEL, per germline (reference sequence). V lost 4 bases to trimming and J lost 6 bases; unmatched junction nucleotides: 8. The CDR3 runs to 14 residues. The CDR3 bases are TGTGCCAGCAGCCTGACAGGGCGTCGGGATGGCTACACCTTC. It codes for CASSLTGRRDGYTF.

This chain uses TRBV7-9 with TRBJ1-1; 7 bases line up with TRBD1. Germline V gives CDR1 SEHNR, CDR2 FQNEAQ (reference sequence). The CDR3 loop spans 14 amino acids. J lost 4 bases, V lost 0 bases, and 2 bases had no gene match. The CDR3 DNA reads as TGTGCCAGCAGCTTAGCGGAGGGGGCCACTGAAGCTTTCTTT. It codes for CASSLAEGATEAFF.

Note on this clone: Lacking the conserved final phenylalanine or tryptophan, this CDR3 likely reflects a read error. The DNA is left out, because the CDR3 cannot be placed on it with certainty; the CDR3 is given as TCRdb lists it. The V call is TRBV20-1, the J call TRBJ2-4; no DNA check was done on the table's D call, TRBD2. The CDR3 spans 8 residues, counting both ends. The germline V gene has CDR1 DFQATT and CDR2 SNEGSKA (reference sequence). CDR3 sequence: CSARVRGD.

The chain couples TRBV5-1 to TRBJ2-3; 10 bases map to TRBD2. V gave up 0 bases and J gave up 1 base; unmatched junction bases: 2. This CDR3 is built from 16 residues. CDR1 SGHRS and CDR2 YFSETQ come from the germline V gene. CDR3 protein: CASSLVLAGGTDTQYF. Written as DNA, the CDR3 is TGCGCCAGCAGCTTGGTCCTAGCGGGGGGCACAGATACGCAGTATTTT.

The rearrangement joins TRBV5-5 to TRBJ1-3; TRBD1 agrees at 9 bases. CDR1 and CDR2 from the germline V gene are SGHKS and YYEKEE (reference sequence). After removal of 4 bases from V and 3 bases from J, the junction contained 11 bases not matched to a gene. This CDR3 has 17 amino acids. CDR3 sequence (DNA): TGTGCCAGCAGCCCCTACTACTCGGACAGGGGTGGAAACACCATATATTTT. The encoded protein is CASSPYYSDRGGNTIYF. The variable domain in full, with the rest retrieved from reference TRBV5-5 and TRBJ1-3, is DAGVTQSPTHLIKTRGQQVTLRCSPISGHKSVSWYQQVLGQGPQFIFQYYEKEERGRGNFPDRFSARQFPNYSSELNVNALLLGDSALYLCASSPYYSDRGGNTIYFGEGSWLTVV.

The V gene is TRBV11-2, the J gene TRBJ1-3; D is uncertain. Germline V gene data show CDR1 as SGHAT and CDR2 as FQNNGV. The ends were cut back, 4 bases at V and 0 bases at J, with 7 bases in the middle. The CDR3 runs 14 residues. DNA of the CDR3: TGTGCCAGCAGCTCCGGGAGCTCTGGAAACACCATATATTTT. Translation: CASSSGSSGNTIYF. Full variable domain (missing parts from reference TRBV11-2 and TRBJ1-3): EAGVAQSPRYKIIEKRQSVAFWCNPISGHATLYWYQQILGQGPKLLIQFQNNGVVDDSQLPKDRFSAERLKGVDSTLKIQPAKLEDSAVYLCASSSGSSGNTIYFGEGSWLTVV.

The chain links TRBV5-1 to TRBJ2-5; tentative D call: TRBD2 (6 bases). Trimming pared 5 bases from V and 2 bases from J, leaving 13 bases between. The germline CDR1 and CDR2 sequences are SGHRS and YFSETQ. The CDR3 loop spans 14 amino acids. In nucleotides, the CDR3 is TGCGCCAGCAGACGGATAGGGAGGCAAGAGACCCAGTACTTC. Translated: CASRRIGRQETQYF.

The chain combines TRBV19 with TRBJ1-5; possible D gene TRBD1, 5 bases. Germline V CDR1 and CDR2: LNHDA, SQIVND (reference sequence). Between the trimmed V and J ends, which lost 5 bases and 1 base, there was a span of 12 bases. The CDR3 runs to 15 residues. The DNA of the CDR3 is TGTGCCAGTAGTTCGGAGGGGTTCAGCAATCAGCCCCAGCATTTT. It encodes CASSSEGFSNQPQHF.

The genes are TRBV10-2 and TRBJ1-6; D is perhaps TRBD1 (5 bases). Per germline, CDR1 WSHSY and CDR2 SAAADI. This CDR3 spans 13 amino acids. Between the trimmed V and J ends, which lost 7 bases and 9 bases, there was a span of 13 bases. The CDR3 DNA is TGCGCCAGCAAGTCGGGGGGAAGTTCACCCCTCCACTTT. Translation gives CASKSGGSSPLHF.

V usage is TRBV5-1 and J usage is TRBJ2-6, with 8 nucleotides matching TRBD1. This CDR3 spans 18 amino acids. J was trimmed by 1 base and V by 0 bases; bases with no gene match: 6. CDR1 and CDR2 from the germline V gene are SGHRS and YFSETQ. In nucleotides, the CDR3 is TGCGCCAGCAGCTTGGTCCCAGGGGGCGTTTCTGGGGCCAACGTCCTGACTTTC. Its translation is CASSLVPGGVSGANVLTF.